This TCR beta chain originates from a study of CD8+ T cells in alopecia areata. The V gene lost 0 bases and the J gene lost 2 bases, with 5 bases spanning the gap. The CDR3 runs 15 residues. CDR1 MGHRA and CDR2 YSYEKL come from the germline V gene. As for this clone: Its antigen is undetermined.

Overall study results and limits: Mice gave a clearer picture of TCR sharing than patients did, possibly for HLA-related reasons. Affected lesional scalp, above all in alopecia totalis/universalis, was more clonal than normal scalp.

Reverse transcribed after extraction, RNA yielded cDNA as the sequencing template. The assay was immunoSEQ multiplex PCR, and TCRdb's table has in-frame clones only and misses some. Of 200,000 to 250,000 clones in the sample, approximately 60% were seen once. This receptor was taken from a human donor in good health. The chain couples TRBV4-1 to TRBJ1-6; D is unresolved. The specimen sequenced was CD8+ T cells sorted from blood. CDR3 nucleotide sequence: TGCGCCAGCAGCCAAGATGTGGCCTATAATTCACCCCTCCACTTT. As protein: CASSQDVAYNSPLHF.